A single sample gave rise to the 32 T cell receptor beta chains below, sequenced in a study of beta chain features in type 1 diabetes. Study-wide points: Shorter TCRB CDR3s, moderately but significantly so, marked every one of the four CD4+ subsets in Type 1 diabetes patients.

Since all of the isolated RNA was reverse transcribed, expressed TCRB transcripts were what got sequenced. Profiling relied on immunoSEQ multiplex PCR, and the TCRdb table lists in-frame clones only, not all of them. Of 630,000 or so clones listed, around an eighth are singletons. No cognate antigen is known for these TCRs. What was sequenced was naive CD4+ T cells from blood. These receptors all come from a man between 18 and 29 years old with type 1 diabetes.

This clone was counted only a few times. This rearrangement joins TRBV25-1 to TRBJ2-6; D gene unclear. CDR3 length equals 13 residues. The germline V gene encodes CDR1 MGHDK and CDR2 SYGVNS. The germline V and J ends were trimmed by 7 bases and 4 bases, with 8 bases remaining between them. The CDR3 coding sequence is TGTGCCAGCACCTCTTGGGGGGCCAACGTCCTGACTTTC. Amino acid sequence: CASTSWGANVLTF.

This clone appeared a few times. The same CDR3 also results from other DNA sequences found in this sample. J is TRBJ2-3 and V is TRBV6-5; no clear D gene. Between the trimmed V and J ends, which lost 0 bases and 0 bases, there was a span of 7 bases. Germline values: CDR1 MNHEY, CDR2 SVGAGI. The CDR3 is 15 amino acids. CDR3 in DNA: TGTGCCAGCAGTTACTCAGGGATAAGCACAGATACGCAGTATTTT. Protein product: CASSYSGISTDTQYF.

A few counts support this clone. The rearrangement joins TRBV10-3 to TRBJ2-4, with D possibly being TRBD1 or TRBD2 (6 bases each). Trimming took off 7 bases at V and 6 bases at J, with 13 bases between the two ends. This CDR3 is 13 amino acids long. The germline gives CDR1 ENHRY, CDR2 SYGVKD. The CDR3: CAIKDSSGNIQYF. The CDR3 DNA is TGTGCCATCAAGGACAGTAGCGGAAACATTCAGTACTTC.

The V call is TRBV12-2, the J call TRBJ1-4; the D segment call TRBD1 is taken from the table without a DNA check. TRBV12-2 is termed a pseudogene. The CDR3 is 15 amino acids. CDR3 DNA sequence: TGTGCAAGTCGCTCCCTCGACAGGCCCAGGGAAAAACTGTTTTTT. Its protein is CASRSLDRPREKLFF.

The CDR3 DNA reads as TGCGCCAGCAGCCAAGAAACAAAACGGAATACGCAGTATTTT. Protein sequence: CASSQETKRNTQYF. The J gene is TRBJ2-3, the V gene TRBV4-3; D is unresolved. V was pared by 0 bases and J by 7 bases, with 11 bases between. The CDR3 runs 14 residues. Germline V lookup: CDR1 LGHNA, CDR2 YSLEER.

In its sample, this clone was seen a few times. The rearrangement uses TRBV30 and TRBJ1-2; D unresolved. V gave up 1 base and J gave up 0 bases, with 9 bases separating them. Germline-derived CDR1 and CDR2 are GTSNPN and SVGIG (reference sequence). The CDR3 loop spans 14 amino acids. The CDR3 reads CAWSGARANYGYTF. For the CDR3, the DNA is TGTGCCTGGAGTGGCGCCAGAGCTAACTATGGCTACACCTTC.

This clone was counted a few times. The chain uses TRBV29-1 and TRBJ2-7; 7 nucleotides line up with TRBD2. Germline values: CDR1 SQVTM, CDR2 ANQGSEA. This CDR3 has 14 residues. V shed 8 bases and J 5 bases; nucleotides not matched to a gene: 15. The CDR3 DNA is TGCAGCAGCTACGGCGGGAGAGGAGGGGACGAGCAGTACTTC. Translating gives CSSYGGRGGDEQYF.

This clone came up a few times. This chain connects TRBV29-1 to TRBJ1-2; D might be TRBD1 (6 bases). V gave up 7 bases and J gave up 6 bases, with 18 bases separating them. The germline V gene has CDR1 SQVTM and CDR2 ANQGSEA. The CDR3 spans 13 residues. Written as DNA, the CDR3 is TGCAGCGCTCGGGAACAGGGTTCTAATGGCTACACCTTC. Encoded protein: CSAREQGSNGYTF.

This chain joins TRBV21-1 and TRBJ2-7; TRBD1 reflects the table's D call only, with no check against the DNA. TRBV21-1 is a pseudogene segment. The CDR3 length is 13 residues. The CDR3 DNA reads TGTGCCAGCAGCAAAGGTAAACACCACGAGCAGTACTTC. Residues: CASSKGKHHEQYF.

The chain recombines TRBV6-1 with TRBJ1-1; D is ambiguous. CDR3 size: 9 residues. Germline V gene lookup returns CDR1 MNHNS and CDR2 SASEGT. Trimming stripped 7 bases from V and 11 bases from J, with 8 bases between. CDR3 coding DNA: TGTGCCAGCAATATACCGGCTTTCTTT. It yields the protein CASNIPAFF.

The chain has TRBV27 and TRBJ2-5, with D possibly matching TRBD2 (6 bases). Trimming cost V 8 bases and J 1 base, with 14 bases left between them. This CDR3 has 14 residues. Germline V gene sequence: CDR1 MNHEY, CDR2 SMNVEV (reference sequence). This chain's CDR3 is CASGRDSSQETQYF. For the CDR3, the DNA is TGTGCCAGCGGCCGGGACTCTTCCCAAGAGACCCAGTACTTC.

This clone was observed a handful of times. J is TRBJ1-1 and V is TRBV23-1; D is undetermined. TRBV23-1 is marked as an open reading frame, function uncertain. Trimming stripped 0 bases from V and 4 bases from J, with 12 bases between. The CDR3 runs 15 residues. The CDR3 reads CASSQSAGCGTEAFF. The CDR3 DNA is TGCGCCAGCAGTCAATCGGCAGGATGTGGCACTGAAGCTTTCTTT.

The chain's CDR3 is CAWTGRSGAAKLFF. For the CDR3, the DNA is TGTGCCTGGACTGGTCGAAGCGGAGCGGCGAAACTGTTTTTT. This sequence joins TRBV30 and TRBJ1-4; D unresolved. V shed 4 bases and J shed 11 bases, with 20 bases lying between them. Germline V CDR1 and CDR2: GTSNPN, SVGIG (reference sequence). The CDR3 runs to 14 residues.

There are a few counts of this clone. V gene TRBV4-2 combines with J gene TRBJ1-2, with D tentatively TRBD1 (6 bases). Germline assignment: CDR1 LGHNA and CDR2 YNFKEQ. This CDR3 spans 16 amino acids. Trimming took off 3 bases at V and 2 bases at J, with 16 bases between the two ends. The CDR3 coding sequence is TGTGCCAGCAGCCACCCCACCGGGGGGCCCAACTATGGCTACACCTTC. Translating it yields CASSHPTGGPNYGYTF.

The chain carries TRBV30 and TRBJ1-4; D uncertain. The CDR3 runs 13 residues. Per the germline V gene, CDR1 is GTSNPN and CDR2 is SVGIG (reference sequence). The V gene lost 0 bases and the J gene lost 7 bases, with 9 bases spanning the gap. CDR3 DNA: TGTGCCTGGAGTGTAGGCAGTTTTGAAAAACTGTTTTTT. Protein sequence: CAWSVGSFEKLFF.

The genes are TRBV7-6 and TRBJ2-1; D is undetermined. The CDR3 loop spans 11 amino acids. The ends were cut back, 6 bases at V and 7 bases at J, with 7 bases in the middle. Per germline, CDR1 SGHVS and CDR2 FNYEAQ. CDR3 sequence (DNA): TGTGCCAGCAGATACGAGAATGAGCAGTTCTTC. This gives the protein CASRYENEQFF. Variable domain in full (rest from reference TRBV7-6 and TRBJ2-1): GAGVSQSPRYKVTKRGQDVALRCDPISGHVSLYWYRQALGQGPEFLTYFNYEAQQDKSGLPNDRFSAERPEGSISTLTIQRTEQRDSAMYRCASRYENEQFFGPGTRLTVL.

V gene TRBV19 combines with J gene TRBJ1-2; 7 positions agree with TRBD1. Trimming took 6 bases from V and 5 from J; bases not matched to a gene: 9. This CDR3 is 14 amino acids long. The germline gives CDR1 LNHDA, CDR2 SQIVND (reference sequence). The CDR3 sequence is CASSVRQGEYGYTF. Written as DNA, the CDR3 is TGTGCCAGTAGCGTCCGGCAGGGGGAATATGGCTACACCTTC.

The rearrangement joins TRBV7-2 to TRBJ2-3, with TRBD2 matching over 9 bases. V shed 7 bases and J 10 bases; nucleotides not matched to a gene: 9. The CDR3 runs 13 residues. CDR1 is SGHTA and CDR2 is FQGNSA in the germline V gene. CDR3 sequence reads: CASNQETSGSQYF. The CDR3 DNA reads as TGTGCCAGCAACCAAGAGACTAGCGGATCGCAGTATTTT.

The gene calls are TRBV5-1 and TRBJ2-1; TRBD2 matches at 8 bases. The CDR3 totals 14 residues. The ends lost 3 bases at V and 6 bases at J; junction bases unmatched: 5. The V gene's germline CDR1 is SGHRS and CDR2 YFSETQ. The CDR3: CASSYGTRSNEQFF. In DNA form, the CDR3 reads TGCGCCAGCAGCTACGGGACTAGGTCCAATGAGCAGTTCTTC.

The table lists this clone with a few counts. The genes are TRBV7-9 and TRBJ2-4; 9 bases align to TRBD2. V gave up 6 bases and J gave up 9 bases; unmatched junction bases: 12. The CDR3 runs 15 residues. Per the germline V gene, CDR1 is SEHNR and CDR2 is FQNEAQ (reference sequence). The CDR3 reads CASSPSGTNGGIQYF. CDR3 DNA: TGTGCCAGCAGTCCTAGCGGGACAAACGGGGGCATTCAGTACTTC. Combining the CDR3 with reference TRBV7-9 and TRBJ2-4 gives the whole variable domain DTGVSQNPRHKITKRGQNVTFRCDPISEHNRLYWYRQTLGQGPEFLTYFQNEAQLEKSRLLSDRFSAERPKGSFSTLEIQRTEQGDSAMYLCASSPSGTNGGIQYFGAGTRLSVL.

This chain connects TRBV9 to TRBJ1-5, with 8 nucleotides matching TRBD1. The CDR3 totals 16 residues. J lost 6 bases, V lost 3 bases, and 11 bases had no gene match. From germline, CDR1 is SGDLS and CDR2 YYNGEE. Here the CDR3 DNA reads TGTGCCAGCAGCGCGACAGGGGACGCACTTGGTCAGCCCCAGCATTTT. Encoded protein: CASSATGDALGQPQHF.

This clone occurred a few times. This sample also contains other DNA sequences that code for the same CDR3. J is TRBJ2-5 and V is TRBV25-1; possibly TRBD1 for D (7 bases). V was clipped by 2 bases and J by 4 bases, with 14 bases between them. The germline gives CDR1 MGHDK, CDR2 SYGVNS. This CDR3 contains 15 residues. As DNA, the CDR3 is TGTGCCAGCAGTGAACCCCGCCAGGGGGGAGAGACCCAGTACTTC. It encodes CASSEPRQGGETQYF.

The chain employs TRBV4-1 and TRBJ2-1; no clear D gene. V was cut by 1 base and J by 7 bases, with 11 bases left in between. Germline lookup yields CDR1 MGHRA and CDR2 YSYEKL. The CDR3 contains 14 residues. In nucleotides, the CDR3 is TGCGCCAGCAGCCAAGGAGTCGCGCTGAATGAGCAGTTCTTC. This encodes CASSQGVALNEQFF.

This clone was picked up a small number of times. The CDR3 nucleotides read TGTGCCAGCAGCCAGAGCACTGGGGCCAACGTCCTGACTTTC. This gives the protein CASSQSTGANVLTF. The V call is TRBV5-6, the J call TRBJ2-6, with D uncertain. Trimming shortened V by 4 bases and J by 2 bases, and 7 bases separated the two germline ends. The CDR3 totals 14 residues. Per germline, CDR1 SGHDT and CDR2 YYEEEE.

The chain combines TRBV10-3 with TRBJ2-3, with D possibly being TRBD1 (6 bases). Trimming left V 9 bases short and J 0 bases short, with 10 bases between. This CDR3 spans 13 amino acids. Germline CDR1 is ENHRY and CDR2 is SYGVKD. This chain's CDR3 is CAIGQTSTDTQYF. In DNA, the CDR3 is TGTGCCATTGGACAGACCAGCACAGATACGCAGTATTTT.

The CDR3 loop reads CASSVNGNSYNEQFF. The CDR3 DNA sequence: TGTGCCAGCAGCGTAAATGGCAACTCCTACAATGAGCAGTTCTTC. This chain links TRBV9 with TRBJ2-1; D unclear. Germline CDR1 reads SGDLS; CDR2 reads YYNGEE. The CDR3 runs to 15 residues. V gave up 1 base and J gave up 0 bases, with 8 bases separating them.

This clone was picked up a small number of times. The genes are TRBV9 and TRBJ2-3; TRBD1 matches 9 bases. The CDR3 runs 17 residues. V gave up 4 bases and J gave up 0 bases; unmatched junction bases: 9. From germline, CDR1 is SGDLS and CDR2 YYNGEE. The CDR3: CASSSGDRALSTDTQYF. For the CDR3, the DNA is TGTGCCAGCAGCTCCGGGGACAGGGCCCTAAGCACAGATACGCAGTATTTT.

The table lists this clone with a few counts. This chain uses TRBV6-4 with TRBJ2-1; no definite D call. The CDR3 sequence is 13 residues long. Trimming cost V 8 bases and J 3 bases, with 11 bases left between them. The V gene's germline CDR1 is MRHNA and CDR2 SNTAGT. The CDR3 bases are TGTGCCAGCGGCCCGGGTGTCTACAATGAGCAGTTCTTC. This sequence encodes CASGPGVYNEQFF.

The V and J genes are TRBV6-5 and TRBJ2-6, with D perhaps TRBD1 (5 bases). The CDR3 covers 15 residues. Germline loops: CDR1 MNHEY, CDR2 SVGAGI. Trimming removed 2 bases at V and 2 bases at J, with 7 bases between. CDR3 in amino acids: CASSYGRAGANVLTF. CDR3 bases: TGTGCCAGCAGTTACGGCAGGGCTGGGGCCAACGTCCTGACTTTC.

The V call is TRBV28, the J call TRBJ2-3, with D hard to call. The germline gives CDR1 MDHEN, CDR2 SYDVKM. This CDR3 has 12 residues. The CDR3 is CASTRLADTQYF. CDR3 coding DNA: TGTGCGTCCACGAGATTGGCAGATACGCAGTATTTT.

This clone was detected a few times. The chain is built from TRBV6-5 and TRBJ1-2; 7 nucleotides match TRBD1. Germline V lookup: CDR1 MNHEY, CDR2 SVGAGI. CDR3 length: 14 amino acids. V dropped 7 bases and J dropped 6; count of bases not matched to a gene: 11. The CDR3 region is CASTLRDRRNGYTF. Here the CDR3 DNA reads TGTGCCAGCACCTTACGGGACAGAAGGAATGGCTACACCTTC.

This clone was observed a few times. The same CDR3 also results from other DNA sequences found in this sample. CDR3 protein: CASSLGRDTEAFF. The DNA for the CDR3 is TGCGCCAGCAGCCTGGGAAGGGACACTGAAGCTTTCTTT. The chain employs TRBV5-1 and TRBJ1-1, with D uncertain. CDR1 SGHRS and CDR2 YFSETQ come from the germline V gene. The length of the CDR3 is 13 residues. Trimming pared 4 bases from V and 3 bases from J, leaving 10 bases between.